The 5 T cell receptor beta chains in this list originate from one sample, sequenced in a study of blood T cells in healthy people across ages. Combining a sample-barcoded 5' primer with a J-beta primer mix, a second PCR ran for roughly 7 to 12 cycles. TCRdb redid the calling of the 5' RACE reads with MiXCR, one entry per CDR3 protein. The sample records around 620,000 distinct CDR3 sequences, approximately 25% being singletons. The source material was blood. All receptors come from an older woman in good health.

The chain employs TRBV18 and TRBJ1-1; 7 bases agree with TRBD1. This CDR3 contains 16 residues. The ends lost 4 bases at V and 5 bases at J; junction bases unmatched: 13. Germline V gene data show CDR1 as KGHSH and CDR2 as LQKENI. CDR3 sequence (DNA): TGTGCCAGCTCACGCCGACCGAGGGGGCGAGGGACTGAAGCTTTCTTT. Encoded protein: CASSRRPRGRGTEAFF.

This clonotype was detected ten times or more. This chain uses TRBV27 with TRBJ2-5, with D possibly called TRBD1 or TRBD2 (5 bases each). Deletions cut 3 bases from V and 5 bases from J, with 13 bases between. Germline V gene data show CDR1 as MNHEY and CDR2 as SMNVEV (reference sequence). The length of the CDR3 is 14 residues. The CDR3 DNA reads as TGTGCCAGCAGTTTGGGAAGGGGACGGGAGACCCAGTACTTC. It encodes CASSLGRGRETQYF.

Only a few counts were recorded for this clonotype. This chain uses TRBV28 with TRBJ2-5; 14 nucleotides agree with TRBD2. The J call is doubtful: the DNA matches TRBJ2-1 better. The CDR3 runs to 17 residues. The V gene's germline CDR1 is MDHEN and CDR2 SYDVKM. Written as DNA, the CDR3 is TGTGCCAGCAGTCCCGGAGGAGCGGGACTAGCGGGGGACAAGCAGTTCTTC. Its translation is CASSPGGAGLAGDKQFF.

The genes are TRBV29-1 and TRBJ2-3; 9 positions agree with TRBD2. From germline, CDR1 is SQVTM and CDR2 ANQGSEA. The CDR3 covers 14 residues. Trimming took 5 bases from V and 4 from J; bases not matched to a gene: 7. CDR3 bases: TGCAGCGTTAAGGCGGGAGGGGAAGCAGATACGCAGTATTTT. Protein product: CSVKAGGEADTQYF.

This chain joins TRBV4-2 and TRBJ2-5; D is perhaps TRBD1 (6 bases). The DNA end favors TRBJ2-7, so the J call may be wrong. Germline CDR1 reads LGHNA; CDR2 reads YNFKEQ. The CDR3 is 15 residues long. The CDR3 region has the DNA TGTGCCAGCAGCCAAGAAAGCAGGGGCATCTACGAGCAGTACTTC. Encoded protein: CASSQESRGIYEQYF.